This entry is about one T cell receptor (beta chain). This sample is drawn from a study of CD8+CD57+ T cells in acquired aplastic anemia. The CDR3 has 15 residues. Trimming shortened V by 2 bases and J by 8 bases, and 16 bases separated the two germline ends. Germline V gene sequence: CDR1 SGDLS, CDR2 YYNGEE. Genomic DNA, serving as template, underwent TCR beta VDJ and CDR3 profiling. In TCRdb, the reads were re-called with MiXCR into one record per CDR3 protein. The sample carries under 350,000 distinct CDR3 sequences, 55% to 65% recorded once. The sequenced sample was sorted CD4+, CD8+, or CD8+CD57+ T cells (not recorded which) from PBMCs. V gene TRBV9 combines with J gene TRBJ1-4, with a tentative D call TRBD1 (6 bases). The sequence was obtained from a human donor with severe aplastic anemia or a healthy control (not recorded which). This CDR3 is CASSVLGGLQEKLFF. Written as DNA, the CDR3 is TGTGCCAGCAGCGTTCTGGGGGGGCTGCAAGAAAAACTGTTTTTT.